The 9 T cell receptor beta chains presented below share a single source sample, sequenced in a study of blood T cell repertoires in COVID-19. TCRdb's copy holds only in-frame clones and misses some; the assay was immunoSEQ multiplex PCR. The sample gives under 250,000 clones, 80% to 90% of which show up once; 2% to 3% is in the top ten. Material: peripheral blood. These receptors all stem from a woman aged 40 to 55 with active or convalescent COVID-19.

The chain carries TRBV28 and TRBJ1-1; D gene unclear. Germline V CDR1 and CDR2: MDHEN, SYDVKM. This CDR3 has 14 amino acids. Trimming took off 7 bases at V and 2 bases at J, with 14 bases between the two ends. The CDR3 region is CASTLEEENTEAFF. The DNA for the CDR3 is TGTGCCAGCACCCTTGAGGAGGAAAACACTGAAGCTTTCTTT. The full variable domain, its missing parts supplied by reference TRBV28 and TRBJ1-1, is DVKVTQSSRYLVKRTGEKVFLECVQDMDHENMFWYRQDPGLGLRLIYFSYDVKMKEKGDIPEGYSVSREKKERFSLILESASTNQTSMYLCASTLEEENTEAFFGQGTRLTVV.

The CDR3, as DNA: TGCAGTTGGGCCCACAAATTTTCGGCGACTGAAGCTTTCTTT. Translation gives CSWAHKFSATEAFF. The rearrangement uses TRBV29-1 and TRBJ1-1; no definite D call. CDR1 is SQVTM and CDR2 is ANQGSEA in the germline V gene. This CDR3 has 14 residues.

The chain couples TRBV9 to TRBJ1-4, with 7 bases fitting TRBD1. CDR1 is SGDLS, CDR2 YYNGEE, per germline. The length of the CDR3 is 16 residues. The trim removed 0 bases at V and 7 bases at J, leaving 9 bases unmatched. The CDR3 DNA sequence: TGTGCCAGCAGCGTAGAGGGCGCAGGGGGAGGTGAAAAACTGTTTTTT. Translating it yields CASSVEGAGGGEKLFF. Together with reference TRBV9 and TRBJ1-4, the CDR3 gives the full variable domain: DSGVTQTPKHLITATGQRVTLRCSPRSGDLSVYWYQQSLDQGLQFLIQYYNGEERAKGNILERFSAQQFPDLHSELNLSSLELGDSALYFCASSVEGAGGGEKLFFGSGTQLSVL.

The chain joins TRBV19 to TRBJ2-1; TRBD2 aligns across 10 bases. J lost 6 bases, V lost 4 bases, and 3 bases had no gene match. The CDR3 totals 14 residues. Germline V gene sequence: CDR1 LNHDA, CDR2 SQIVND (reference sequence). The CDR3 spells CASSRGLAINEQFF. CDR3 bases: TGTGCCAGTAGTAGGGGACTAGCGATCAATGAGCAGTTCTTC. Together with reference TRBV19 and TRBJ2-1, the CDR3 gives the full variable domain: DGGITQSPKYLFRKEGQNVTLSCEQNLNHDAMYWYRQDPGQGLRLIYYSQIVNDFQKGDIAEGYSVSREKKESFPLTVTSAQKNPTAFYLCASSRGLAINEQFFGPGTRLTVL.

The gene calls are TRBV11-2 and TRBJ1-4; D ambiguous. CDR3 size: 14 residues. CDR1 SGHAT and CDR2 FQNNGV come from the germline V gene. The V end was cut by 1 base, the J end by 4 bases, with 7 bases between. The chain's CDR3 is CASSLVTDNEKLFF. DNA for the CDR3: TGTGCCAGCAGCTTAGTAACAGATAATGAAAAACTGTTTTTT.

DNA of the CDR3: TGTGCCAGCAGCACAATGAGGCGTACTACTAAGACCAATGAGCAGTTCTTC. Translated: CASSTMRRTTKTNEQFF. This chain links TRBV7-9 with TRBJ2-1; D gene ambiguous. Per the germline V gene, CDR1 is SEHNR and CDR2 is FQNEAQ (reference sequence). Trimming stripped 5 bases from V and 6 bases from J, with 23 bases between. CDR3 length equals 17 residues.

V usage is TRBV9 and J usage is TRBJ2-3; tentatively, D is TRBD2 (6 bases). CDR1 and CDR2 from the germline V gene are SGDLS and YYNGEE. The CDR3 consists of 15 residues. Trimming took off 0 bases at V and 0 bases at J, with 8 bases between the two ends. This CDR3 is CASSVGLVSTDTQYF. In DNA form, the CDR3 reads TGTGCCAGCAGCGTAGGACTAGTGAGCACAGATACGCAGTATTTT.

This clone occurred a few times. The chain combines TRBV14 with TRBJ1-2; 7 nucleotides align to TRBD1. The CDR3 has 13 residues. Germline-derived CDR1 and CDR2 are SGHDN and FVKESK. The V segment lost 5 bases and the J segment 7 bases; nucleotides outside the gene matches: 7. The CDR3 spells CASSTLTGPGYTF. The CDR3 coding sequence is TGTGCCAGCAGCACCTTGACAGGGCCTGGCTACACCTTC.

Notes on this clone: Germline and junction disagree at one end, which may indicate a read error. The rearrangement joins TRBV5-1 to TRBJ1-2; D possibly corresponds to TRBD1 (6 bases). This CDR3 is 17 amino acids long. Germline V lookup: CDR1 SGHRS, CDR2 YFSETQ. CDR3 nucleotide sequence: TGCGCCAGCAGCTTACTTCTCGGACAGTCAGATGACTACGGCTACACCTTC. It translates to CASSLLLGQSDDYGYTF.